These 22 T cell receptor beta chains originate from one sample sequenced in a study of OX40 agonist ivuxolimab in advanced cancers. Method: immunoSEQ multiplex PCR; TCRdb's copy keeps in-frame clones and lacks some. The sample consists of about 79,000 clones, 90% of them appearing once. The sample consisted of CD4+ or CD8+ T cells sorted from blood, taken in a trial of the OX40 agonist ivuxolimab. Receptors were obtained from an adult with an advanced solid tumor such as melanoma, head and neck, liver or kidney cancer.

The chain couples TRBV5-6 to TRBJ1-6, with TRBD1 identical over 8 bases. CDR1 SGHDT and CDR2 YYEEEE come from the germline V gene. With 6 bases clipped from V and 8 bases from J, the junction kept 10 bases outside the gene matches. The CDR3 totals 15 residues. CDR3 nucleotide sequence: TGTGCCAGCATCCGCGGGCAGGGGGCACATTCACCCCTCCACTTT. It encodes CASIRGQGAHSPLHF.

The chain carries TRBV5-1 and TRBJ1-1; possibly TRBD1 for D (5 bases). This CDR3 spans 14 amino acids. Looked up from germline, CDR1 is SGHRS and CDR2 is YFSETQ. The germline V and J ends were trimmed by 2 bases and 1 base, with 9 bases remaining between them. Here the CDR3 DNA reads TGCGCCAGCAGCTTTCTACAGGAGAACACTGAAGCTTTCTTT. Translation gives CASSFLQENTEAFF.

This clone was seen only once. Other DNA sequences in the sample encode the same CDR3. The rearrangement joins TRBV7-3 to TRBJ1-1; the D is unclear. Germline values: CDR1 SGHTA, CDR2 FQGTGA. This CDR3 comprises 13 residues. Trimming shortened V by 1 base and J by 0 bases, and 3 bases separated the two germline ends. The CDR3 coding sequence is TGTGCCAGCAGCTTAAGCGTGAACACTGAAGCTTTCTTT. It encodes CASSLSVNTEAFF.

The chain carries TRBV11-1 and TRBJ1-1; D might be TRBD1 (5 bases). Germline CDR1 reads SGHAT; CDR2 reads FQDESV (reference sequence). V was pared by 5 bases and J by 1 base, with 14 bases between. The CDR3 is made up of 15 amino acids. Here the CDR3 DNA reads TGTGCCAGCAGCCTTCCTAGTAGGGGGAACACTGAAGCTTTCTTT. Residues: CASSLPSRGNTEAFF.

As concerns this clone: One end of the junction fails to match germline, which may point to a read error. The rearrangement links TRBV30 to TRBJ2-3; 10 nucleotides match TRBD2. The CDR3 is 14 residues long. From germline, CDR1 is GTSNPN and CDR2 SVGIG (reference sequence). The CDR3 sequence is CAWSLAGGTDTRYF. The DNA for the CDR3 is TGTGCCTGGAGTTTAGCGGGGGGCACAGATACGCGGTATTTT.

The rearrangement uses TRBV5-1 and TRBJ2-5, with 9 nucleotides matching TRBD1. The V gene's germline CDR1 is SGHRS and CDR2 YFSETQ. The CDR3 is made up of 17 amino acids. Trimming at V came to 3 bases and at J to 0 bases, leaving 9 bases not matched to a gene. The CDR3 sequence: CASSWPPGQGYQETQYF. CDR3 coding DNA: TGCGCCAGCAGCTGGCCCCCGGGACAGGGATACCAAGAGACCCAGTACTTC.

The genes are TRBV18 and TRBJ2-1, with 7 bases fitting TRBD2. Germline CDR1 and CDR2: KGHSH and LQKENI. The CDR3 sequence is 13 residues long. The ends lost 5 bases at V and 5 bases at J; junction bases unmatched: 3. The CDR3 region is CASSSGLNNEQFF. The CDR3 DNA sequence: TGTGCCAGCTCATCGGGACTAAACAATGAGCAGTTCTTC.

V gene TRBV9 combines with J gene TRBJ2-1; 8 bases are shared with TRBD2. This CDR3 comprises 13 residues. Germline loops: CDR1 SGDLS, CDR2 YYNGEE. V lost 1 base, J lost 7 bases, and 1 base stayed unmatched. DNA for the CDR3: TGTGCCAGCAGCGTAACGGGGGGGAATGAGCAGTTCTTC. Amino acid sequence: CASSVTGGNEQFF.

The CDR3 sequence: CASSSKRDVFYGYTF. The CDR3 DNA sequence: TGTGCCAGCAGCTCTAAGCGGGACGTCTTTTATGGCTACACCTTC. This chain links TRBV5-4 with TRBJ1-2, with a tentative D call TRBD1 (5 bases). The V and J ends lost 3 bases and 5 bases respectively, with 17 bases between them. Germline CDR1 SGHNT, CDR2 YYREEE (reference sequence). This CDR3 is 15 amino acids long.

The chain combines TRBV5-1 with TRBJ2-5; 14 positions agree with TRBD2. With 4 bases clipped from V and 13 bases from J, the junction kept 6 bases outside the gene matches. CDR1 is SGHRS, CDR2 YFSETQ, per germline. The CDR3 spans 13 residues. In DNA, the CDR3 is TGCGCCAGCAGCGCCGGGACTAGCGGGGGATTGTACTTC. It specifies CASSAGTSGGLYF. The whole variable domain, filled in from reference TRBV5-1 and TRBJ2-5, reads KAGVTQTPRYLIKTRGQQVTLSCSPISGHRSVSWYQQTPGQGLQFLFEYFSETQRNKGNFPGRFSGRQFSNSRSEMNVSTLELGDSALYLCASSAGTSGGLYFGPGTRLLVL.

This sequence joins TRBV7-9 and TRBJ2-5, with TRBD2 matching over 13 bases. Unmatched junction bases numbered 8, after V lost 5 bases and J lost 5 bases. The CDR3 loop spans 16 amino acids. Per germline, CDR1 SEHNR and CDR2 FQNEAQ (reference sequence). The DNA of the CDR3 is TGTGCCAGCAGCAAATTCGGACTAGCGGGGGTGGAGACCCAGTACTTC. It encodes CASSKFGLAGVETQYF. Based on the CDR3 plus reference TRBV7-9 and TRBJ2-5, the full variable domain is DTGVSQNPRHKITKRGQNVTFRCDPISEHNRLYWYRQTLGQGPEFLTYFQNEAQLEKSRLLSDRFSAERPKGSFSTLEIQRTEQGDSAMYLCASSKFGLAGVETQYFGPGTRLLVL.

The chain links TRBV27 to TRBJ2-2; weak D call: TRBD1 (6 bases). The V gene's germline CDR1 is MNHEY and CDR2 SMNVEV (reference sequence). The CDR3 length is 12 residues. Trimming pared 8 bases from V and 6 bases from J, leaving 10 bases between. This CDR3 reads CASRRQAGELFF. DNA for the CDR3: TGTGCCAGCCGTAGACAGGCCGGGGAGCTGTTTTTT.

The chain is built from TRBV4-1 and TRBJ1-4; D is ambiguous. V was shortened by 1 base and J by 8 bases, with 8 bases between the two germline ends. The CDR3 is 13 amino acids. Germline V gene lookup returns CDR1 MGHRA and CDR2 YSYEKL. CDR3 nucleotides: TGCGCCAGCAGCCAAGCCCCACTAGAAAAACTGTTTTTT. Amino acids: CASSQAPLEKLFF.

The sample holds one count of this clone. J is TRBJ2-1 and V is TRBV6-1, with TRBD1 matching 8 bases. From germline, CDR1 is MNHNS and CDR2 SASEGT. V shed 5 bases and J 4 bases; nucleotides not matched to a gene: 4. The CDR3 is 14 amino acids. The CDR3 sequence is CASSPGTGYNEQFF. The CDR3 nucleotides read TGTGCCAGCAGTCCTGGGACAGGTTACAATGAGCAGTTCTTC.

The chain recombines TRBV27 with TRBJ2-5; 10 nucleotides align to TRBD2. The germline V gene encodes CDR1 MNHEY and CDR2 SMNVEV (reference sequence). This CDR3 is built from 17 residues. The V gene end was trimmed by 8 bases and the J gene end by 7 bases; junction bases not matched to a gene: 19. The CDR3 DNA reads as TGTGCCAGCCTTCCTAGCGGGGGACTAGCCAAACTAGGGACCCAGTACTTC. Its protein product is CASLPSGGLAKLGTQYF.

CDR3 amino acids: CASSLVAGGYTDTQYF. As DNA, the CDR3 is TGTGCCAGCAGCTTAGTGGCAGGGGGCTACACAGATACGCAGTATTTT. This rearrangement joins TRBV11-2 to TRBJ2-3, with 8 bases aligning to TRBD1. Germline V gene sequence: CDR1 SGHAT, CDR2 FQNNGV. This CDR3 has 16 residues. The V gene end was trimmed by 1 base and the J gene end by 2 bases; junction bases not matched to a gene: 5.

This clone was picked up a small number of times. This chain connects TRBV2 to TRBJ1-1; D perhaps matches TRBD1 (6 bases). Germline V gene lookup returns CDR1 SNHLY and CDR2 FYNNEI. The CDR3 covers 13 residues. The V end lost 5 bases, the J end lost 5 bases, and 12 bases lay between the germline ends. The CDR3 nucleotides are TGTGCCAGCAGTACAGGGATTACAACTGAAGCTTTCTTT. It yields the protein CASSTGITTEAFF.

This chain joins TRBV19 and TRBJ1-5; TRBD1 matches 8 bases. The CDR3 covers 13 residues. Germline V gene sequence: CDR1 LNHDA, CDR2 SQIVND (reference sequence). Germline trimming cut 4 bases from V and 5 bases from J; bases unmatched to any gene: 1. CDR3 loop: CASSTDRDQPQHF. CDR3 bases: TGTGCCAGTAGTACGGACAGGGATCAGCCCCAGCATTTT.

The table lists this clone with a count of one. The gene calls are TRBV15 and TRBJ2-5; D unresolved. There are 15 residues in the CDR3. The V end lost 0 bases, the J end lost 3 bases, and 11 bases lay between the germline ends. Germline lookup yields CDR1 LNHNV and CDR2 YYDKDF (reference sequence). The DNA of the CDR3 is TGTGCCACCAGCAGAGATTTTGGACGGAAAGAGACCCAGTACTTC. This sequence encodes CATSRDFGRKETQYF.

The chain employs TRBV30 and TRBJ1-1, with TRBD1 matching 10 bases. The CDR3 has 13 amino acids. Germline CDR1 reads GTSNPN; CDR2 reads SVGIG (reference sequence). After removal of 7 bases from V and 2 bases from J, the junction contained 4 bases not matched to a gene. The CDR3 DNA is TGTGCCTCCGAGACAGGGGGCAACACTGAAGCTTTCTTT. Protein product: CASETGGNTEAFF.

V is TRBV15 and J is TRBJ2-2; D gene uncertain. There are 14 residues in the CDR3. Trimming stripped 1 base from V and 4 bases from J, with 7 bases between. CDR1 and CDR2 (germline): LNHNV, YYDKDF (reference sequence). The CDR3 bases are TGTGCCACCAGCAGAGGGGGTGGCACCGGGGAGCTGTTTTTT. Protein sequence: CATSRGGGTGELFF.

The chain links TRBV27 to TRBJ1-1; D unclear. Between the trimmed V and J ends, which lost 3 bases and 0 bases, there was a span of 8 bases. Germline loops: CDR1 MNHEY, CDR2 SMNVEV (reference sequence). The CDR3 covers 14 residues. The CDR3 bases are TGTGCCAGCAGTTTCCTCCCAATGAACACTGAAGCTTTCTTT. Its protein product is CASSFLPMNTEAFF.